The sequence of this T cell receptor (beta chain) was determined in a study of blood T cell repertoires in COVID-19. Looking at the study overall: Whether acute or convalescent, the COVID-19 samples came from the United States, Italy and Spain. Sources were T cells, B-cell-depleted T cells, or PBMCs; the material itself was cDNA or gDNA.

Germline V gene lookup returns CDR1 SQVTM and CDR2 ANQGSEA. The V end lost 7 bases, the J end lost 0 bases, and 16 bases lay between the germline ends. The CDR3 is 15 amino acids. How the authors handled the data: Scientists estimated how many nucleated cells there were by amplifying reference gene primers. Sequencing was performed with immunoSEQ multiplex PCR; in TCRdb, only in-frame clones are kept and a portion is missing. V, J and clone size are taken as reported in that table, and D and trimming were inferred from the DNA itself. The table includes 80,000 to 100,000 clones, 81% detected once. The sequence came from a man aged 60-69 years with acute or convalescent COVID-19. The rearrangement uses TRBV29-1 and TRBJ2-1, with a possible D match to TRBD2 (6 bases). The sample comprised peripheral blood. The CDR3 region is CSARGTLSSYNEQFF. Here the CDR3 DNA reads TGCAGCGCTCGGGGGACGTTGAGCTCCTACAATGAGCAGTTCTTC.